One and the same sample provided the 22 T cell receptor beta chains below, sequenced in a study of blood T cell repertoires in COVID-19. Method: immunoSEQ multiplex PCR; TCRdb's copy keeps in-frame clones and lacks some. The sample consists of about 90,000 clones, about 86% of them appearing once. The sequencing input was peripheral blood. The receptors originated from a man aged 80 or over with active or convalescent COVID-19.

V is TRBV5-6 and J is TRBJ2-1; 7 bases line up with TRBD2. V trimming: 5 bases; J trimming: 7 bases; junction bases outside the gene matches: 6. The CDR3 covers 13 residues. CDR1 and CDR2 from the germline V gene are SGHDT and YYEEEE. CDR3: CASRDSGGNEQFF. CDR3 in DNA: TGTGCCAGCAGGGACTCGGGGGGAAATGAGCAGTTCTTC. Combining the CDR3 with reference TRBV5-6 and TRBJ2-1 gives the whole variable domain DAGVTQSPTHLIKTRGQQVTLRCSPKSGHDTVSWYQQALGQGPQFIFQYYEEEERQRGNFPDRFSGHQFPNYSSELNVNALLLGDSALYLCASRDSGGNEQFFGPGTRLTVL.

The chain is built from TRBV9 and TRBJ2-5; TRBD1 agrees at 9 bases. Germline lookup yields CDR1 SGDLS and CDR2 YYNGEE. The J segment lost 0 bases and the V segment lost 4 bases, leaving 7 bases of the junction unmatched. The CDR3 contains 16 residues. The CDR3 region is CASSPGQGTHQETQYF. CDR3 sequence (DNA): TGTGCCAGCAGCCCCGGACAGGGGACACACCAAGAGACCCAGTACTTC.

In the case of this clone: A read error may produce the germline difference seen at one junction end. The chain combines TRBV6-5 with TRBJ1-1; D might be TRBD1 (5 bases). CDR1 is MNHEY and CDR2 is SVGAGI in the germline V gene. CDR3 length: 14 residues. CDR3 region: CTSSRAPQVAEAFF. CDR3 in DNA: TGTACCAGCAGCAGGGCCCCTCAGGTCGCTGAAGCTTTCTTT.

V usage is TRBV28 and J usage is TRBJ2-7, with a tentative D call TRBD1 (6 bases). The CDR3 has 15 amino acids. CDR1 and CDR2 from the germline V gene are MDHEN and SYDVKM. The V gene lost 1 base and the J gene lost 4 bases, with 14 bases spanning the gap. CDR3 sequence: CASSLLGGRGYEQYF. In DNA form, the CDR3 reads TGTGCCAGCAGTTTATTGGGTGGCAGGGGTTACGAGCAGTACTTC. Using reference TRBV28 and TRBJ2-7 for the parts outside the CDR3, the full variable domain is DVKVTQSSRYLVKRTGEKVFLECVQDMDHENMFWYRQDPGLGLRLIYFSYDVKMKEKGDIPEGYSVSREKKERFSLILESASTNQTSMYLCASSLLGGRGYEQYFGPGTRLTVT.

V usage is TRBV5-1 and J usage is TRBJ2-7; 7 positions match TRBD2. CDR3 length equals 13 residues. V trimming: 0 bases; J trimming: 6 bases; junction bases outside the gene matches: 3. Germline CDR1 is SGHRS and CDR2 is YFSETQ. CDR3: CASSLAWGGEQYF. Written as DNA, the CDR3 is TGCGCCAGCAGCTTGGCTTGGGGGGGCGAGCAGTACTTC.

This sequence joins TRBV6-4 and TRBJ2-1; weak D call: TRBD2 (5 bases). The V end lost 6 bases, the J end lost 8 bases, and 20 bases lay between the germline ends. Germline CDR1 and CDR2: MRHNA and SNTAGT. The CDR3 totals 15 residues. In nucleotides, the CDR3 is TGTGCCAGCAGACGATCTGAGGGAGCATGGGATGAGCAGTTCTTC. Encoded protein: CASRRSEGAWDEQFF.

This clone has a handful of counts. The chain couples TRBV6-2 or TRBV6-3 to TRBJ2-1, with 11 bases that match TRBD2. Trimming at V came to 4 bases and at J to 5 bases, leaving 4 bases not matched to a gene. Germline CDR1 MNHEY, CDR2 SVGEGT. CDR3 length: 15 amino acids. CDR3 coding DNA: TGTGCCAGCAGTTTAGCGGGAGGGCCTCACAATGAGCAGTTCTTC. Amino acid sequence: CASSLAGGPHNEQFF.

This chain links TRBV5-1 with TRBJ2-1; the match to TRBD2 covers 14 bases. This CDR3 comprises 16 residues. V lost 4 bases to trimming and J lost 6 bases; unmatched junction nucleotides: 6. Germline lookup yields CDR1 SGHRS and CDR2 YFSETQ. The CDR3 spells CASSPGLAGVSNEQFF. CDR3 coding DNA: TGCGCCAGCAGCCCGGGACTAGCGGGAGTAAGCAATGAGCAGTTCTTC.

This chain uses TRBV3-1 (or the pseudogene TRBV3-2) with TRBJ2-1, with D possibly matching TRBD2 (6 bases). Trimming removed 0 bases at V and 3 bases at J, with 21 bases between. Germline CDR1 LGHDT, CDR2 YNNKEL (reference sequence). There are 19 residues in the CDR3. CDR3 loop: CASSQDGARVSGLYNEQFF. CDR3 nucleotides: TGTGCCAGCAGCCAAGATGGGGCTCGTGTTAGCGGACTCTACAATGAGCAGTTCTTC.

CDR3 amino acids: CASSESGTGRDEQFF. The CDR3 nucleotides read TGTGCCAGCAGTGAATCCGGGACAGGGCGCGATGAGCAGTTCTTC. The chain is built from TRBV6-4 and TRBJ2-1; TRBD1 matches 9 bases. The CDR3 covers 15 residues. The ends lost 3 bases at V and 8 bases at J; junction bases unmatched: 8. CDR1 MRHNA and CDR2 SNTAGT come from the germline V gene.

This clone has more than one count but fewer than ten. The chain has TRBV11-2 and TRBJ2-7; tentative D call: TRBD2 (6 bases). This CDR3 has 17 residues. V lost 4 bases and J 3 bases, leaving 22 bases between the germline ends. Looked up from germline, CDR1 is SGHAT and CDR2 is FQNNGV. The CDR3 DNA follows: TGTGCCAGCAGCTCTCGACCCTTTGGCGCGGGGAGCTACGAGCAGTACTTC. Translated, it gives CASSSRPFGAGSYEQYF.

This chain uses TRBV28 with TRBJ1-3, with 7 bases matching TRBD1. The V gene end was trimmed by 3 bases and the J gene end by 9 bases; junction bases not matched to a gene: 17. Germline values: CDR1 MDHEN, CDR2 SYDVKM. There are 17 residues in the CDR3. The CDR3 reads CASSLPSTGQAGGTIYF. The CDR3 nucleotides read TGTGCCAGCAGTTTGCCTTCTACCGGACAGGCTGGTGGCACCATATATTTT.

To note about this clone: The same CDR3 is also encoded by other DNA sequences in this sample. This sequence joins TRBV2 and TRBJ1-2; D is undetermined. The CDR3 loop spans 12 amino acids. Per the germline V gene, CDR1 is SNHLY and CDR2 is FYNNEI. Trimming left V 3 bases short and J 5 bases short, with 7 bases between. In nucleotides, the CDR3 is TGTGCCAGCAGTGACAGAGGATATGGCTACACCTTC. Protein product: CASSDRGYGYTF.

The chain employs TRBV5-8 and TRBJ2-1, with TRBD2 matching over 15 bases. Germline values: CDR1 SGHTS, CDR2 YDEGEE. V gave up 4 bases and J gave up 6 bases; unmatched junction bases: 8. The CDR3 totals 17 residues. The DNA of the CDR3 is TGTGCCAGCAGCCAGGGACTAGCGGGAGGAGTCTCCAATGAGCAGTTCTTC. This sequence encodes CASSQGLAGGVSNEQFF. Using reference TRBV5-8 and TRBJ2-1 for the parts outside the CDR3, the full variable domain is EAGVTQSPTHLIKTRGQQATLRCSPISGHTSVYWYQQALGLGLQFLLWYDEGEERNRGNFPPRFSGRQFPNYSSELNVNALELEDSALYLCASSQGLAGGVSNEQFFGPGTRLTVL.

This chain joins TRBV5-8 and TRBJ2-5, with D hard to call. The CDR3 spans 14 residues. Deletions cut 0 bases from V and 1 base from J, with 7 bases between. CDR1 is SGHTS and CDR2 is YDEGEE in the germline V gene. Here the CDR3 reads CASSLAGSQETQYF. CDR3 in DNA: TGTGCCAGCAGCTTGGCAGGCAGCCAAGAGACCCAGTACTTC.

This rearrangement joins TRBV7-9 to TRBJ1-4; D gene ambiguous. The CDR3 consists of 16 residues. Germline lookup yields CDR1 SEHNR and CDR2 FQNEAQ (reference sequence). V shed 1 base and J shed 0 bases, with 9 bases lying between them. The CDR3 nucleotides are TGTGCCAGCAGCTTAGGGGCTGGCGCAACTAATGAAAAACTGTTTTTT. Translating it yields CASSLGAGATNEKLFF.

This chain connects TRBV23-1 to TRBJ2-1; 14 nucleotides align to TRBD2. TRBV23-1 is placed among ORFs of uncertain function. This CDR3 comprises 16 residues. The V segment lost 3 bases and the J segment 7 bases; nucleotides outside the gene matches: 5. The DNA of the CDR3 is TGCGCCAGCAGTCACCTGACTAGCGGGAGGGAAAATGAGCAGTTCTTC. Its protein is CASSHLTSGRENEQFF.

This chain uses TRBV9 with TRBJ2-1; 12 bases are a match to TRBD2. The CDR3 covers 17 residues. With V trimmed by 4 bases and J by 6 bases, 11 bases remained unmatched. Germline lookup yields CDR1 SGDLS and CDR2 YYNGEE. The CDR3 sequence: CASSPRTSGIVGNEQFF. CDR3 nucleotide sequence: TGTGCCAGCAGCCCCAGGACTAGCGGGATAGTGGGCAATGAGCAGTTCTTC.

The chain employs TRBV3-1 (or the pseudogene TRBV3-2) and TRBJ2-1; D not resolved. Germline lookup yields CDR1 LGHDT and CDR2 YNNKEL (reference sequence). The CDR3 totals 15 residues. V was clipped by 5 bases and J by 0 bases, with 11 bases between them. CDR3 sequence (DNA): TGTGCCAGCAGCGAACGCGAAGACTCCTACAATGAGCAGTTCTTC. As protein: CASSEREDSYNEQFF.

The V gene is TRBV30, the J gene TRBJ1-5; D is undetermined. The germline CDR1 and CDR2 sequences are GTSNPN and SVGIG (reference sequence). This CDR3 contains 14 residues. The V gene lost 0 bases and the J gene lost 2 bases, with 8 bases spanning the gap. CDR3 protein: CAWSVGPGNQPQHF. Written as DNA, the CDR3 is TGTGCCTGGAGTGTTGGGCCGGGCAATCAGCCCCAGCATTTT.

The chain employs TRBV4-1 and TRBJ2-2, with D perhaps matching TRBD2 (6 bases). Trimming shortened V by 2 bases and J by 8 bases, and 12 bases separated the two germline ends. The CDR3 spans 14 residues. In germline, CDR1 is MGHRA, CDR2 YSYEKL. CDR3 bases: TGCGCCAGCAGCCAAAGGCGGGACTCAGGGGAGCTGTTTTTT. Encoded protein: CASSQRRDSGELFF.

J is TRBJ2-7 and V is TRBV3-1 (or the pseudogene TRBV3-2); no reliable D call. Trimming took 0 bases from V and 1 from J, leaving 4 bases between them. CDR1 and CDR2 from the germline V gene are LGHDT and YNNKEL (reference sequence). The CDR3 is 13 amino acids. The CDR3 sequence is CASSQDGSYEQYF. In DNA form, the CDR3 reads TGTGCCAGCAGCCAAGACGGTTCCTACGAGCAGTACTTC.